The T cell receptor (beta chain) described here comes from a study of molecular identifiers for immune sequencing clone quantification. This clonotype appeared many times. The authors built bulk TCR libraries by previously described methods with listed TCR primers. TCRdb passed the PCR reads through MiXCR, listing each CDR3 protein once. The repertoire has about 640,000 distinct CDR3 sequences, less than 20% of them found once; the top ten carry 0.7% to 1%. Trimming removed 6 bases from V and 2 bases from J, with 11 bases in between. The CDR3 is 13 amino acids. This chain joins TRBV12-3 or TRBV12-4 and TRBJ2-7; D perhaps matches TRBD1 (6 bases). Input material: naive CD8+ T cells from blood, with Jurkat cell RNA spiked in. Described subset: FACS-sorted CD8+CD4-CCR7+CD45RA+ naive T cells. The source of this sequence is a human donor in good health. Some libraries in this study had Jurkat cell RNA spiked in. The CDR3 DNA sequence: TGTGCCAGCAGCACAGGGTATCCCTACGAGCAGTACTTC. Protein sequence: CASSTGYPYEQYF.